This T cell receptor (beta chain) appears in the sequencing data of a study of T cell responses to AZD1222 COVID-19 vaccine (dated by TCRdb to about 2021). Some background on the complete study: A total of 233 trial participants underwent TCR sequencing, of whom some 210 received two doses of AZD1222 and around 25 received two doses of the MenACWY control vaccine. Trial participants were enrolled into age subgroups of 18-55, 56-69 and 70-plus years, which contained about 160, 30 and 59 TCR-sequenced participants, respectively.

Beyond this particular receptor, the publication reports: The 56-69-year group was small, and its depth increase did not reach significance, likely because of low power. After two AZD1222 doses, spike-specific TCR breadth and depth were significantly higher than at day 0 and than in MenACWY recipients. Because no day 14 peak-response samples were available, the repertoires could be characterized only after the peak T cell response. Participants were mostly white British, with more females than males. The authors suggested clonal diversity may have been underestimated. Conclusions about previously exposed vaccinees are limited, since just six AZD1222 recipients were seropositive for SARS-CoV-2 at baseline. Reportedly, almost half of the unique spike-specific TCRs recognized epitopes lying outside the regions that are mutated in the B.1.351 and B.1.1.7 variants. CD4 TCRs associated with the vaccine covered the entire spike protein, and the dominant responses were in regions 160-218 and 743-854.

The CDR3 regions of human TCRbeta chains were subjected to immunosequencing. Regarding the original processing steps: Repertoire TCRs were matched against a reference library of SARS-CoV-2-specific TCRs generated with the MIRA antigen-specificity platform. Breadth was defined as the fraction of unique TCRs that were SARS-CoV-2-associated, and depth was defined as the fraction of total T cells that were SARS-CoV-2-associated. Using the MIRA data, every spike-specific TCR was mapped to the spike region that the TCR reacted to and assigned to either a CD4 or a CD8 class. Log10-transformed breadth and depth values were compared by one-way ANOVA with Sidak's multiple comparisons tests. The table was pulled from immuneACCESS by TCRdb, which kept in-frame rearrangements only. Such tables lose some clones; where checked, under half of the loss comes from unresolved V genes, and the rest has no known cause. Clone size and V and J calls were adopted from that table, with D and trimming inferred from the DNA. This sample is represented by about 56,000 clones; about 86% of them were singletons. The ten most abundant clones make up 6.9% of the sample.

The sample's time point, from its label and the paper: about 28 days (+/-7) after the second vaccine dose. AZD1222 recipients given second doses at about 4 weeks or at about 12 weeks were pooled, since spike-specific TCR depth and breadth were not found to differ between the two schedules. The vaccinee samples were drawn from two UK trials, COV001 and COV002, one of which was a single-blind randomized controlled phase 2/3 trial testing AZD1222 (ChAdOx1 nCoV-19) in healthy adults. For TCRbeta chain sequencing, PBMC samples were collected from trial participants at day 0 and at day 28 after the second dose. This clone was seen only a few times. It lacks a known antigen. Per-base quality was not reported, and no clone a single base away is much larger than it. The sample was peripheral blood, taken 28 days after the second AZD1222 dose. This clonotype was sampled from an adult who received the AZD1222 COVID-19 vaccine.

The bases are TGCAGCGTTACCAGCGGGAGGACAGATACGCAGTATTTT. Its product reads: CSVTSGRTDTQYF. Here the chain combines TRBV29-1 and TRBJ2-3; the central 9 bases match TRBD2. Relative to germline, V is missing 5 bases and J is missing 3 bases, with 3 bases of the junction outside any gene match. The germline V gene encodes CDR1 SQVTM and CDR2 ANQGSEA. Taken from cysteine to phenylalanine, the CDR3 has 13 residues. This entry keeps only the CDR3 DNA: 39 bases, framed from base 1.